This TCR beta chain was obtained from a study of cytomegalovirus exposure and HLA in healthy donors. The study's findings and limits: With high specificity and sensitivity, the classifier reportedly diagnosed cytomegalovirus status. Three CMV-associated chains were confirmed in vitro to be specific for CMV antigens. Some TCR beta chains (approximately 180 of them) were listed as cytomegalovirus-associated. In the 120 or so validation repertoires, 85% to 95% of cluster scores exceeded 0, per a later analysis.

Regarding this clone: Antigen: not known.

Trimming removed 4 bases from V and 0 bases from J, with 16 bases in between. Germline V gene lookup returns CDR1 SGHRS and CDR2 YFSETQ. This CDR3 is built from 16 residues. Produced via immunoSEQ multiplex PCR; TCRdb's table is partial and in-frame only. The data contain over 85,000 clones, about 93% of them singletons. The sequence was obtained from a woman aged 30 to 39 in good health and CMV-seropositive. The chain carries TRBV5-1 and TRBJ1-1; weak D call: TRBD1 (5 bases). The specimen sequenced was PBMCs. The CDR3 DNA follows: TGCGCCAGCAGCCATCACATACAGGTCTTGAACACTGAAGCTTTCTTT. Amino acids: CASSHHIQVLNTEAFF.